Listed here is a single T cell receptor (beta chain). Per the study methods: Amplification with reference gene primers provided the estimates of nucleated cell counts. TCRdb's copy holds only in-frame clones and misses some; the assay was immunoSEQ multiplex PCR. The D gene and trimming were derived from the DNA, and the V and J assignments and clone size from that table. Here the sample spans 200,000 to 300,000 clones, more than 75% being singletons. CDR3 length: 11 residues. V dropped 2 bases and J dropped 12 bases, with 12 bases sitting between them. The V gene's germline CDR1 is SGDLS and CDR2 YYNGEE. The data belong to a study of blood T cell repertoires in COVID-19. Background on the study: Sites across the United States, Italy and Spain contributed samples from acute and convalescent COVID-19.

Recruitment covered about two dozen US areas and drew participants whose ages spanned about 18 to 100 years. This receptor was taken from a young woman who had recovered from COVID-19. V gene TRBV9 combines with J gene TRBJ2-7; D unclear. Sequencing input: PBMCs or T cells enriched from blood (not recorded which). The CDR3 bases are TGTGCCAGCAGCGTGACGGAGAAACTGTACTTC. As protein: CASSVTEKLYF.